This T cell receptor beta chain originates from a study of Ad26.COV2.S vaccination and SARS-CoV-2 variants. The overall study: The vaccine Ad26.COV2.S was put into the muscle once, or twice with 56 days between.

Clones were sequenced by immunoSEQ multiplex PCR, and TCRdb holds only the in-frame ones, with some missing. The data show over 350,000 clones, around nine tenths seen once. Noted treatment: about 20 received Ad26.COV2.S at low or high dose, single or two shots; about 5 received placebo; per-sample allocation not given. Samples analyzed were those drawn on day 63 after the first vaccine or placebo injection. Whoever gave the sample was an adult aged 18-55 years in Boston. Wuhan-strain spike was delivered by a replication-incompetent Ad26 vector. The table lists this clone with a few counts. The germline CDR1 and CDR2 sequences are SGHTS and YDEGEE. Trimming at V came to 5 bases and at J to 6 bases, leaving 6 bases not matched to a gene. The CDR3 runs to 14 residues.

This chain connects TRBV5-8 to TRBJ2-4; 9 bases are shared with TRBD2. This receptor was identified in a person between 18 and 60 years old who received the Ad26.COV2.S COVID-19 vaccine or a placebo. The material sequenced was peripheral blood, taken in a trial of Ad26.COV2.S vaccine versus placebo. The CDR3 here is CASSFSGGGNIQYF. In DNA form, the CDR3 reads TGTGCCAGCAGTTTTAGCGGGGGAGGAAACATTCAGTACTTC.